These 28 T cell receptor beta chains originate from one sample sequenced in a study of patients and donors after allogeneic stem cell transplantation. TCRdb re-called the RT-PCR reads through MiXCR, storing one row per CDR3 protein. This table holds about a million distinct CDR3 sequences, roughly 18% found once. What was sequenced was blood, either unsorted or a sorted T cell fraction (not recorded which). The receptor set was obtained from a human donor who was either an allogeneic HSCT recipient or a stem cell or donor lymphocyte infusion donor (not recorded which). It is not recorded whose cells these are; they may come from a transplant donor.

The rearrangement joins TRBV21-1 to TRBJ1-2; the table's D call, TRBD1, was not checked against the DNA. TRBV21-1 represents a pseudogene. The CDR3 is made up of 15 amino acids. The CDR3 DNA sequence: TGTGCCAGCAGCAAAGGTGGTGGGGGGCGCGATGGCTACACCTTC. This codes for CASSKGGGGRDGYTF.

The rearrangement joins TRBV20-1 to TRBJ1-5; weak D call: TRBD1 (5 bases). The germline CDR1 and CDR2 sequences are DFQATT and SNEGSKA (reference sequence). The length of the CDR3 is 13 residues. V dropped 7 bases and J dropped 6 bases, with 16 bases sitting between them. The CDR3 DNA reads as TGCAGTGTCGAGGACCCGGGGGGTCAGCCCCAGCATTTT. Its protein is CSVEDPGGQPQHF.

The sample holds a few counts of this clonotype. The rearrangement joins TRBV9 to TRBJ2-3; either TRBD1 or TRBD2 may fit D (6 bases each). Germline CDR1 and CDR2: SGDLS and YYNGEE. This CDR3 contains 17 residues. Trimming removed 2 bases at V and 0 bases at J, with 16 bases between. CDR3 in amino acids: CASSVPDSGASTDTQYF. CDR3 DNA: TGTGCCAGCAGCGTTCCGGACTCGGGGGCTAGCACAGATACGCAGTATTTT.

The chain joins TRBV24-1 to TRBJ1-1; D perhaps matches TRBD1 (5 bases). Between the trimmed V and J ends, which lost 2 bases and 7 bases, there was a span of 7 bases. Germline CDR1 is KGHDR and CDR2 is SFDVKD. The CDR3 is 12 amino acids. CDR3 residues: CATSDYTGEAFF. CDR3 bases: TGTGCCACCAGTGATTACACAGGTGAAGCTTTCTTT.

The chain employs TRBV28 and TRBJ1-2; D remains unclear. V dropped 6 bases and J dropped 8 bases, with 16 bases sitting between them. Germline V lookup: CDR1 MDHEN, CDR2 SYDVKM. The CDR3 extends over 13 amino acids. In DNA form, the CDR3 reads TGTGCCAGCAGCCTCCGGGGAGGTGTGGGCTACACCTTC. This codes for CASSLRGGVGYTF.

Concerning this clonotype itself: A junction boundary mismatches the germline segment, possibly from a read error. This chain joins TRBV6-5 and TRBJ1-2, with TRBD1 matching over 7 bases. This CDR3 has 12 residues. CDR1 is MNHEY, CDR2 SVGAGI, per germline. The CDR3 coding sequence is TGTGCCACCTACAGGGACAGTGTAGGCTGCACCTTC. Translating it yields CATYRDSVGCTF.

The chain recombines TRBV12-3 or TRBV12-4 with TRBJ2-7; 10 bases align to TRBD2. CDR3 length: 16 amino acids. Germline trimming cut 4 bases from V and 2 bases from J; bases unmatched to any gene: 8. The chain's CDR3 is CASSSRLAGVPYEQYF. CDR3 bases: TGTGCCAGCAGTTCCCGGCTAGCGGGAGTCCCCTACGAGCAGTACTTC.

This clonotype was picked up a small number of times. CDR3: CASRDGGTDTQYF. The CDR3, as DNA: TGTGCCAGCAGAGACGGGGGGACAGATACGCAGTATTTT. This chain links TRBV6-1 with TRBJ2-3, with 7 nucleotides matching TRBD2. The CDR3 spans 13 residues. V lost 6 bases, J lost 3 bases, and 3 bases stayed unmatched. In germline, CDR1 is MNHNS, CDR2 SASEGT.

The chain couples TRBV27 to TRBJ2-7; D not certain. CDR1 is MNHEY and CDR2 is SMNVEV in the germline V gene (reference sequence). Trimming removed 3 bases at V and 3 bases at J, with 9 bases between. The CDR3 has 13 amino acids. DNA of the CDR3: TGTGCCAGCAGTTTTAACAGATTCTACGAGCAGTACTTC. It is translated as CASSFNRFYEQYF.

In its sample, this clonotype was seen a few times. In nucleotides, the CDR3 is TGCGCCAGCAGCCTAGAGGGCCGTTTACCTTATGAAGCTTTCTTT. Protein sequence: CASSLEGRLPYEAFF. The chain uses TRBV4-3 and TRBJ1-1; D call uncertain. Trimming stripped 4 bases from V and 7 bases from J, with 19 bases between. There are 15 residues in the CDR3. CDR1 is LGHNA and CDR2 is YSLEER in the germline V gene.

The rearrangement links TRBV12-3 or TRBV12-4 to TRBJ2-3; 7 bases fit TRBD1. The CDR3 covers 15 residues. The V gene end was trimmed by 5 bases and the J gene end by 2 bases; junction bases not matched to a gene: 7. CDR3 coding DNA: TGTGCCAGCAGTCGATGGGACAGATACACAGATACGCAGTATTTT. Translated: CASSRWDRYTDTQYF.

This clonotype was seen a few times. The chain employs TRBV9 and TRBJ2-1, with unresolved D. The V gene's germline CDR1 is SGDLS and CDR2 YYNGEE. This CDR3 spans 17 amino acids. Trimming left V 0 bases short and J 7 bases short, with 20 bases between. This CDR3 is CASSVGIFRTLGNEQFF. CDR3 in DNA: TGTGCCAGCAGCGTAGGAATTTTCCGGACCCTCGGGAATGAGCAGTTCTTC.

CDR3 amino acids: CSMLDYNEQFF. The CDR3, as DNA: TGCAGCATGCTCGACTACAATGAGCAGTTCTTC. The chain carries TRBV29-1 and TRBJ2-1; D is unclear. The germline V gene encodes CDR1 SQVTM and CDR2 ANQGSEA. There are 11 residues in the CDR3. V gave up 8 bases and J gave up 3 bases, with 8 bases separating them.

This clonotype was detected a few times. The chain is built from TRBV15 and TRBJ2-1; weak D call: TRBD2 (5 bases). Trimming cost V 0 bases and J 9 bases, with 15 bases left between them. This CDR3 is built from 15 residues. Germline loops: CDR1 LNHNV, CDR2 YYDKDF (reference sequence). CDR3 bases: TGTGCCACCAGCAGAGAAGCGGAGATTTTTGCTGAGCAGTTCTTC. Translating gives CATSREAEIFAEQFF.

This clonotype was seen a few times. This chain links TRBV30 with TRBJ2-3; TRBD2 matches at 7 bases. V shed 0 bases and J 2 bases; nucleotides not matched to a gene: 5. CDR1 GTSNPN and CDR2 SVGIG come from the germline V gene (reference sequence). The CDR3 is 15 residues long. The CDR3 DNA reads as TGTGCCTGGAGTGTACCAGCGGGAATCACAGATACGCAGTATTTT. Protein product: CAWSVPAGITDTQYF.

J is TRBJ2-1 and V is TRBV18; a weak D match, TRBD1 (6 bases). The CDR3 contains 14 residues. Per germline, CDR1 KGHSH and CDR2 LQKENI. The V gene lost 2 bases and the J gene lost 6 bases, with 11 bases spanning the gap. For the CDR3, the DNA is TGTGCCAGCTCACCAAAGGACAGTAGCAATGAGCAGTTCTTC. The encoded protein is CASSPKDSSNEQFF.

CDR3 amino acids: CASSSSGTGVGNTEAFF. The CDR3 region has the DNA TGTGCCAGCAGTTCCTCCGGGACAGGGGTGGGGAACACTGAAGCTTTCTTT. The chain employs TRBV27 and TRBJ1-1; 10 nucleotides agree with TRBD1. With 4 bases clipped from V and 1 base from J, the junction kept 9 bases outside the gene matches. Germline V gene sequence: CDR1 MNHEY, CDR2 SMNVEV (reference sequence). This CDR3 spans 17 amino acids.

A few counts support this clonotype. J is TRBJ1-1 and V is TRBV10-3; 9 bases line up with TRBD1. There are 16 residues in the CDR3. Looked up from germline, CDR1 is ENHRY and CDR2 is SYGVKD. Trimming at V came to 7 bases and at J to 0 bases, leaving 9 bases not matched to a gene. The CDR3 nucleotides read TGTGCCATCAAGAGGACAGGGGTGATCATGAACACTGAAGCTTTCTTT. It translates to CAIKRTGVIMNTEAFF.

The V gene is TRBV6-1, the J gene TRBJ2-1; 8 bases match TRBD2. The V and J ends lost 5 bases and 5 bases, in that order; junction bases with no gene match: 8. This CDR3 comprises 15 residues. Per germline, CDR1 MNHNS and CDR2 SASEGT. CDR3 loop: CASSPGGGTNNEQFF. For the CDR3, the DNA is TGTGCCAGCAGTCCGGGAGGGGGAACCAACAATGAGCAGTTCTTC.

This clonotype was observed a handful of times. This chain uses TRBV28 with TRBJ1-5; D is undetermined. This CDR3 is built from 16 residues. CDR1 MDHEN and CDR2 SYDVKM come from the germline V gene. The V end lost 3 bases, the J end lost 0 bases, and 12 bases lay between the germline ends. The CDR3 is CASSLLQFNSNQPQHF. The CDR3 nucleotides read TGTGCCAGCAGTTTGTTGCAGTTTAATAGCAATCAGCCCCAGCATTTT.

This clonotype showed up just a few times. The V call is TRBV20-1, the J call TRBJ2-3; D is undetermined. Germline CDR1 and CDR2: DFQATT and SNEGSKA (reference sequence). This CDR3 has 15 residues. V lost 3 bases and J 0 bases, leaving 13 bases between the germline ends. CDR3 coding DNA: TGCAGTGCTAGCGGGCCGACCCTGAGCACAGATACGCAGTATTTT. This codes for CSASGPTLSTDTQYF.

The rearrangement links TRBV2 to TRBJ2-1; possible D gene TRBD2, 5 bases. Trimming pared 8 bases from V and 3 bases from J, leaving 14 bases between. Germline V gives CDR1 SNHLY, CDR2 FYNNEI. This CDR3 is built from 14 residues. In DNA, the CDR3 is TGTGCCAGCCAACCGGGAAGAAGCTACAATGAGCAGTTCTTC. It specifies CASQPGRSYNEQFF.

This clonotype occurred many times. The rearrangement links TRBV12-3 or TRBV12-4 to TRBJ2-5; TRBD2 aligns across 7 bases. This CDR3 contains 16 residues. V lost 4 bases to trimming and J lost 2 bases; unmatched junction nucleotides: 10. CDR3 nucleotide sequence: TGTGCCAGCAGTTCCGGGACTATGTGGGGACAAGAGACCCAGTACTTC. It translates to CASSSGTMWGQETQYF.

The table lists this clonotype with many counts. One end of the junction does not line up with germline, which may come from a read error. The CDR3 here is CASSLVGKETQYF. In DNA, the CDR3 is TGTGCCAGCAGTCTCGTTGGTAAAGAGACCCAGTACTTC. The genes are TRBV5-1 and TRBJ2-5, with D unclear. Germline V lookup: CDR1 SGHRS, CDR2 YFSETQ. The CDR3 runs 13 residues.

The table lists this clonotype with a few counts. The CDR3 nucleotides read TGTGCCAGCAGCTTAAAGGCAGGAGTCGCTGAAGCTTTCTTT. Translation gives CASSLKAGVAEAFF. This chain connects TRBV7-3 to TRBJ1-1; D call uncertain. This CDR3 is built from 14 residues. Germline loops: CDR1 SGHTA, CDR2 FQGTGA. V lost 1 base and J 6 bases, leaving 12 bases between the germline ends.

The chain recombines TRBV13 with TRBJ2-1, with TRBD2 identical over 12 bases. CDR3 length equals 15 residues. Per the germline V gene, CDR1 is PRHDT and CDR2 is FYEKMQ (reference sequence). The junction had 3 bases not matched to a gene; V was cut back by 4 bases and J by 5 bases. In DNA, the CDR3 is TGTGCCAGCAGCTGGACTAGCGGGGAGAACAATGAGCAGTTCTTC. Amino acids: CASSWTSGENNEQFF. The full variable domain, its missing parts supplied by reference TRBV13 and TRBJ2-1, is AAGVIQSPRHLIKEKRETATLKCYPIPRHDTVYWYQQGPGQDPQFLISFYEKMQSDKGSIPDRFSAQQFSDYHSELNMSSLELGDSALYFCASSWTSGENNEQFFGPGTRLTVL.

A few counts support this clonotype. The chain has TRBV24-1 and TRBJ2-1; 8 bases map to TRBD1. The V segment lost 4 bases and the J segment 15 bases; nucleotides outside the gene matches: 7. This CDR3 has 12 amino acids. Germline CDR1 KGHDR, CDR2 SFDVKD. The CDR3 nucleotides are TGTGCCACCAGTGAGGTGACAGGGGAACCGTTCTTC. Protein sequence: CATSEVTGEPFF.

This clonotype appeared a few times. The chain has TRBV7-9 and TRBJ2-1; D remains ambiguous. CDR1 and CDR2 from the germline V gene are SEHNR and FQNEAQ (reference sequence). V lost 1 base to trimming and J lost 0 bases, with 10 bases between them. This CDR3 contains 16 residues. The CDR3 sequence: CASSLDSWSSYNEQFF. DNA of the CDR3: TGTGCCAGCAGCTTAGATTCGTGGAGCTCCTACAATGAGCAGTTCTTC. Supplemented by reference TRBV7-9 and TRBJ2-1, the full variable domain reads DTGVSQNPRHKITKRGQNVTFRCDPISEHNRLYWYRQTLGQGPEFLTYFQNEAQLEKSRLLSDRFSAERPKGSFSTLEIQRTEQGDSAMYLCASSLDSWSSYNEQFFGPGTRLTVL.